The subject of this entry is one T cell receptor beta chain. This specimen comes from a study of glioma-infiltrating T cells after dendritic cell vaccination. Overall study context: Monocyte-derived dendritic cells, cultured 7 to 8 days with IL-4 and GM-CSF, were pulsed with autologous tumor lysate. Three intradermal dendritic cell vaccine injections were given every two weeks.

From germline, CDR1 is SGHTA and CDR2 FQGNSA. This CDR3 is built from 14 residues. Trimming removed 1 base from V and 6 bases from J, with 12 bases in between. Selection required adequate fresh-frozen tumor tissue plus more than two years' survival data. Profiled with immunoSEQ multiplex PCR; TCRdb holds only in-frame clones, not every one. The table shows 49,000 or so clones, with less than 90% occurring only once. Sequencing used blood, obtained before dendritic cell vaccination. V usage is TRBV7-2 and J usage is TRBJ1-2, with unresolved D. This clonotype originated in a human donor with glioblastoma. CDR3 sequence reads: CASSLGRSNDGYTF. The CDR3 bases are TGTGCCAGCAGCTTAGGGAGGAGCAACGATGGCTACACCTTC.